Below, 19 T cell receptor beta chains from the same sample are listed, as sequenced in a study of blood T cell repertoires in COVID-19. Only in-frame clones appear in the TCRdb table, and some are missing; sequencing was by immunoSEQ multiplex PCR. The data show 150,000 or so clones, over 60% seen once. The sequenced sample was peripheral blood. The source is an elderly man with acute or convalescent COVID-19.

V and J are TRBV29-1 and TRBJ2-2; 9 bases match TRBD1. Germline-derived CDR1 and CDR2 are SQVTM and ANQGSEA. The junction had 6 bases not matched to a gene; V was cut back by 4 bases and J by 6 bases. This CDR3 spans 14 amino acids. In DNA form, the CDR3 reads TGCAGCGTTGTGGGGGGACAGGGCCCCGGGGAGCTGTTTTTT. Translation gives CSVVGGQGPGELFF.

This sequence joins TRBV12-3 or TRBV12-4 and TRBJ2-5; D is unclear. This CDR3 has 12 amino acids. The ends were cut back, 4 bases at V and 2 bases at J, with 5 bases in the middle. The CDR3 DNA reads as TGTGCCAGCAGTTGGGCTCAAGAGACCCAGTACTTC. Translation: CASSWAQETQYF.

The chain carries TRBV10-2 and TRBJ2-7, with 9 bases lining up with TRBD2. Losses at the gene ends were 4 bases for V and 2 bases for J; bases not matched to a gene: 0. Germline CDR1 is WSHSY and CDR2 is SAAADI. This CDR3 is built from 13 residues. CDR3: CASSASGAYEQYV. CDR3 DNA sequence: TGCGCCAGCAGTGCTAGCGGGGCCTACGAGCAGTACGTC.

This clone was observed once. This chain links TRBV2 with TRBJ2-4; D not certain. Trimming shortened V by 6 bases and J by 9 bases, and 15 bases separated the two germline ends. CDR1 is SNHLY and CDR2 is FYNNEI in the germline V gene. CDR3 length equals 13 residues. The CDR3 DNA follows: TGTGCCAGCAGGGTCCCCAAAACGGTCATTCAGTACTTC. It encodes CASRVPKTVIQYF.

The J gene is TRBJ1-3, the V gene TRBV11-3; no clear D gene. This CDR3 contains 14 residues. The V end was cut by 5 bases, the J end by 1 base, with 9 bases between. Germline V gene lookup returns CDR1 SGHNT and CDR2 YENEEA. The CDR3 is CASSSPRSGNTIYF. CDR3 DNA: TGTGCCAGCAGCAGCCCACGTTCTGGAAACACCATATATTTT.

The chain is built from TRBV2 and TRBJ2-5; a weak D match, TRBD1 (5 bases). This CDR3 spans 13 amino acids. Germline V gene sequence: CDR1 SNHLY, CDR2 FYNNEI. Trimming stripped 6 bases from V and 2 bases from J, with 10 bases between. The CDR3 loop is CASSSDTQETQYF. For the CDR3, the DNA is TGTGCCAGCAGCTCGGACACTCAAGAGACCCAGTACTTC.

This clone was seen just once. This chain links TRBV28 with TRBJ1-5; D gene unclear. Germline lookup yields CDR1 MDHEN and CDR2 SYDVKM. The CDR3 sequence is 15 residues long. V lost 6 bases to trimming and J lost 0 bases, with 12 bases between them. Here the CDR3 reads CASRYGLHSNQPQHF. Here the CDR3 DNA reads TGTGCCAGCAGATACGGACTCCATAGCAATCAGCCCCAGCATTTT.

The chain employs TRBV12-5 and TRBJ1-4; D is undetermined. The CDR3 is 17 amino acids. CDR1 and CDR2 from the germline V gene are LGHNT and FRNRAP. Trimming cost V 7 bases and J 4 bases, with 22 bases left between them. The CDR3 loop reads CASVPPRRQHGNEKLFF. The DNA for the CDR3 is TGTGCTAGTGTTCCCCCTAGGCGCCAACATGGTAATGAAAAACTGTTTTTT. The full variable domain, with the rest looked up from reference TRBV12-5 and TRBJ1-4, is DARVTQTPRHKVTEMGQEVTMRCQPILGHNTVFWYRQTMMQGLELLAYFRNRAPLDDSGMPKDRFSAEMPDATLATLKIQPSEPRDSAVYFCASVPPRRQHGNEKLFFGSGTQLSVL.

The rearrangement uses TRBV5-1 and TRBJ2-7; TRBD1 agrees at 7 bases. Germline CDR1 and CDR2: SGHRS and YFSETQ. This CDR3 comprises 13 residues. Trimming at V came to 2 bases and at J to 5 bases, leaving 4 bases not matched to a gene. The CDR3 loop is CASSLTGAHEQYF. As DNA, the CDR3 is TGCGCCAGCAGCTTAACAGGGGCACACGAGCAGTACTTC.

The V call is TRBV6-6, the J call TRBJ1-2; TRBD1 matches at 10 bases. CDR1 MNHNY and CDR2 SVGAGI come from the germline V gene (reference sequence). With V trimmed by 6 bases and J by 2 bases, 3 bases remained unmatched. CDR3 length: 14 residues. CDR3: CASSGTGANYGYTF. In DNA form, the CDR3 reads TGTGCCAGCAGCGGGACAGGGGCAAACTATGGCTACACCTTC.

CDR3 in amino acids: CASSSIGDNYGYTF. The CDR3, as DNA: TGTGCCAGTAGTTCCATCGGGGATAACTATGGCTACACCTTC. The V and J genes are TRBV19 and TRBJ1-2; no reliable D call. V was trimmed by 5 bases and J by 1 base, leaving 11 bases between them. Germline lookup yields CDR1 LNHDA and CDR2 SQIVND (reference sequence). The CDR3 totals 14 residues.

The chain is built from TRBV11-2 and TRBJ1-1; D possibly corresponds to TRBD1 (5 bases). The CDR3 sequence is 14 residues long. The germline gives CDR1 SGHAT, CDR2 FQNNGV. With 0 bases removed from V and 5 bases from J, the gap between germline ends came to 10 bases. CDR3 nucleotide sequence: TGTGCCAGCAGCTTAGAATACGGGGGAACTGAAGCTTTCTTT. Translating it yields CASSLEYGGTEAFF. Full variable domain (remainder filled in from reference TRBV11-2 and TRBJ1-1): EAGVAQSPRYKIIEKRQSVAFWCNPISGHATLYWYQQILGQGPKLLIQFQNNGVVDDSQLPKDRFSAERLKGVDSTLKIQPAKLEDSAVYLCASSLEYGGTEAFFGQGTRLTVV.

In DNA form, the CDR3 reads TGTGCCAGCAGCCAAGTGGGGACAGGGCGAGCCTACACCTTC. This sequence encodes CASSQVGTGRAYTF. This chain uses TRBV3-1 (or the pseudogene TRBV3-2) with TRBJ1-2, with 9 bases identical to TRBD1. This CDR3 is 14 amino acids long. In germline, CDR1 is LGHDT, CDR2 YNNKEL (reference sequence). The V segment lost 1 base and the J segment 10 bases; nucleotides outside the gene matches: 7.

The chain links TRBV29-1 to TRBJ1-2; D possibly corresponds to TRBD1 (6 bases). V dropped 0 bases and J dropped 5 bases, with 16 bases sitting between them. This CDR3 is built from 15 residues. In germline, CDR1 is SQVTM, CDR2 ANQGSEA. CDR3 nucleotide sequence: TGCAGCGTTGAAGATGAGGGGACACCCTTTTATGGCTACACCTTC. Its protein product is CSVEDEGTPFYGYTF. Filled out from reference TRBV29-1 and TRBJ1-2, the complete variable domain reads SAVISQKPSRDICQRGTSLTIQCQVDSQVTMMFWYRQQPGQSLTLIATANQGSEATYESGFVIDKFPISRPNLTFSTLTVSNMSPEDSSIYLCSVEDEGTPFYGYTFGSGTRLTVV.

The rearrangement uses TRBV15 and TRBJ1-4; 9 nucleotides agree with TRBD1. The V gene end was trimmed by 5 bases and the J gene end by 5 bases; junction bases not matched to a gene: 12. The CDR3 spans 17 residues. Germline CDR1 LNHNV, CDR2 YYDKDF (reference sequence). The CDR3 spells CATSRRQGVRGNEKLFF. CDR3 nucleotides: TGTGCCACCAGCCGACGACAGGGGGTTCGGGGCAATGAAAAACTGTTTTTT.

Only one count was recorded for this clone. This is likely a read error, given that the CDR3 carries no conserved phenylalanine or tryptophan at its end. The DNA is left out, because the CDR3 cannot be placed on it with certainty; the CDR3 is given as TCRdb lists it. This chain connects TRBV5-5 to TRBJ1-3; no check of the table's D call, TRBD1, against the DNA was made. From its first to its last residue, the CDR3 has 11 amino acids. Germline CDR1 SGHKS, CDR2 YYEKEE (reference sequence). CDR3 loop: CASSLGRTGVA.

The chain is built from TRBV5-4 and TRBJ1-2, with 8 positions matching TRBD1. This CDR3 is 15 amino acids long. The V gene's germline CDR1 is SGHNT and CDR2 YYREEE (reference sequence). Trimming at V came to 1 base and at J to 9 bases, leaving 11 bases not matched to a gene. The CDR3 coding sequence is TGTGCCAGCAGCTTGAGAGTTGGACAGGGAGTGAGCTACACCTTC. It encodes CASSLRVGQGVSYTF.

The gene calls are TRBV2 and TRBJ1-1; TRBD1 matches at 9 bases. Germline lookup yields CDR1 SNHLY and CDR2 FYNNEI. The CDR3 contains 12 residues. After removal of 6 bases from V and 8 bases from J, the junction contained 4 bases not matched to a gene. CDR3 loop: CASRVDRGEAFF. For the CDR3, the DNA is TGTGCCAGCAGGGTTGACAGGGGGGAAGCTTTCTTT.

The chain recombines TRBV11-2 with TRBJ2-3; TRBD1 matches at 9 bases. This CDR3 comprises 16 residues. Germline CDR1 and CDR2: SGHAT and FQNNGV. V was clipped by 5 bases and J by 4 bases; unmatched bases: 10. CDR3 nucleotide sequence: TGTGCCAGCAGCCCCCTACAGGGGGCTAGCGCAGATACGCAGTATTTT. Its protein is CASSPLQGASADTQYF.